Listed below are T cell receptor beta chains from one sample, sequenced in a study of cytomegalovirus exposure and HLA in healthy donors. Clones were read by immunoSEQ multiplex PCR, and TCRdb kept only the in-frame ones, dropping some. Of approximately 150,000 clones listed, about four fifths are singletons. Input material: PBMCs. These receptors all stem from a woman between 40 and 55 years old in good health and CMV-seropositive. Each CDR3 is given with its conserved first and last residue. Fields, in order: D gene, clone size, V gene, J gene, CDR3 DNA, CDR3 protein. A D gene is named only where the DNA matches it firmly. Size tells how often a clone was seen (once, few, many) or the class of an expanded clone, and some rows leave it out.

TRBD1	-	TRBV18	TRBJ2-3	TGTGCCAGCTCACCCAGGGGGTCTAGCACAGATACGCAGTATTTT	CASSPRGSSTDTQYF
TRBD1	-	TRBV2	TRBJ1-4	TGTGCCAGCAATAGACAGGGAAGGGAAGAAAAACTGTTTTTT	CASNRQGREEKLFF
-	-	TRBV7-9	TRBJ1-5	TGTGCCAGCAGCTTAGGTGGCCCCGAGGGCAATCAGCCCCAGCATTTT	CASSLGGPEGNQPQHF
TRBD2	-	TRBV7-2	TRBJ2-1	TGTGCCAGCAGCCCTCTAGCGGGGTACTCCTACAATGAGCAGTTCTTC	CASSPLAGYSYNEQFF
TRBD2	-	TRBV28	TRBJ2-7	TGTGCCAGCAGTTTATCTAGCGGGAGTATCTCCTACGAGCAGTACTTC	CASSLSSGSISYEQYF
TRBD1	few	TRBV5-6	TRBJ1-2	TGTGCCAGCAGCCAAGTGGGGGTACAGGGGGGGGATGGCTACACCTTC	CASSQVGVQGGDGYTF
-	once	TRBV11-3	TRBJ2-5	TGTGCCAGCAGCGCGAGAGACAGGCAGGGAGAGACCCAGTACTTC	CASSARDRQGETQYF
TRBD1	-	TRBV27	TRBJ2-5	TGTGCCAGCAGACGGACAGGGCAAGAGACCCAGTACTTC	CASRRTGQETQYF
-	-	TRBV4-1	TRBJ2-3	TGCGCCAGCAGCCTTAGCGGCCTCACAGATACGCAGTATTTT	CASSLSGLTDTQYF
-	-	TRBV7-9	TRBJ2-5	TGTGCCAGCAGCTTAGCAGGGGCCCAAGAGACCCAGTACTTC	CASSLAGAQETQYF
TRBD1	-	TRBV5-6	TRBJ2-3	TGTGCCAGCAGCTTCCACCGACAGGGTCCTAGCACAGATACGCAGTATTTT	CASSFHRQGPSTDTQYF
TRBD1	-	TRBV5-1	TRBJ2-5	TGCGCCAGCAGCTTGATGCTGGACAGGGGTCAAGAGACCCAGTACTTC	CASSLMLDRGQETQYF
TRBD1	-	TRBV6-1	TRBJ1-2	TGTGCCTGCCAGACAGGGGCGGACTATGGCTACACCTTC	CACQTGADYGYTF
TRBD2	-	TRBV19	TRBJ2-2	TGTGCCAGTAGTAAACGAAGCGGGAGGGCCGTCGGGGAGCTGTTTTTT	CASSKRSGRAVGELFF
-	-	TRBV11-2	TRBJ2-7	TGTGCCAGCAGCTTAGGTCATCAAGGGGGAGCCTACGAGCAGTACTTC	CASSLGHQGGAYEQYF
-	-	TRBV10-2	TRBJ1-5	TGCGCCAGCAGGCTAGGGGAGGGTCAGCCCCAGCATTTT	CASRLGEGQPQHF
-	-	TRBV5-1	TRBJ2-7	TGCGCCAGCCTCCTAGATAGGGGGGGCCCCACCTACGAGCAGTACTTC	CASLLDRGGPTYEQYF
-	-	TRBV15	TRBJ2-3	TGTGCCACCCCGGGCGGGCCCACAGATACGCAGTATTTT	CATPGGPTDTQYF
-	-	TRBV5-1	TRBJ2-1	TGCGCCAGCAGCTTGGGAGGGGGCTCCTACAATGAGCAGTTCTTC	CASSLGGGSYNEQFF
-	-	TRBV7-3	TRBJ2-7	TGTGCCAGCAGCCGCGGGACGGCGGAGGAGCAGTACTTC	CASSRGTAEEQYF
-	-	TRBV18	TRBJ1-1	TGTGCCAGCTCACTCTTTGACAGGTTGGGGAGCACTGAAGCTTTCTTT	CASSLFDRLGSTEAFF
TRBD2	-	TRBV2	TRBJ2-3	TGTGCCAGCAGTGAAGCGCTTGTGGCACTAGCGGCGAGCACAGATACGCAGTATTTT	CASSEALVALAASTDTQYF
-	-	TRBV21-1	TRBJ1-4	TGTGCCAGCAGCAAATATGGGCCCATCGATGAAAAACTGTTTTTT	CASSKYGPIDEKLFF
TRBD1	-	TRBV2	TRBJ2-7	TGTGCCAGCAGCGTAACCGGGACAGGGCTCTCCTACGAGCAGTACTTC	CASSVTGTGLSYEQYF
-	-	TRBV21-1	TRBJ2-3	TGTGCCAGCCTCAAGCGGAGCGGGAGTATGAGCACAGATACGCAGTATTTT	CASLKRSGSMSTDTQYF
TRBD2	-	TRBV4-1	TRBJ2-3	TGCGCCAGCAGCCATAGGACTAGCGACGATACGCAGTATTTT	CASSHRTSDDTQYF
TRBD1	-	TRBV19	TRBJ1-4	TGTGCCAGTAGGGATCGGACAGGAAGGGAAAAACTGTTTTTT	CASRDRTGREKLFF
TRBD1	few	TRBV27	TRBJ1-4	TGTGCCAGCAGACTTTTAGGACCGGGACAGAATAATGAAAAACTGTTTTTT	CASRLLGPGQNNEKLFF
TRBD1	-	TRBV2	TRBJ2-1	TGTGCCAGCAGGGGCGGGACAGGGGTCTACAATGAGCAGTTCTTC	CASRGGTGVYNEQFF
TRBD1	-	TRBV5-1	TRBJ2-7	TGCGCCAGCAGCTTGAACCCCCCGGGACAGCTCTCCTACGAGCAGTACTTC	CASSLNPPGQLSYEQYF
-	-	TRBV19	TRBJ2-5	TGTGCCAGTAGTAAAGGGGGCGGGGAAGAGACCCAGTACTTC	CASSKGGGEETQYF
TRBD1	-	TRBV19	TRBJ1-2	TGTGCCAGTAGGTTGAGGGACAGGGAAAACTATGGCTACACCTTC	CASRLRDRENYGYTF
-	-	TRBV5-6	TRBJ2-5	TGTGCCAGCAGCTTGGAGGGGCCGGAGACCCAGTACTTC	CASSLEGPETQYF
-	-	TRBV10-3	TRBJ1-4	TGTGCCATCAGTGAGTTGGCACAGGGTGGTGAAAAACTGTTTTTT	CAISELAQGGEKLFF
-	-	TRBV19	TRBJ1-5	TGTGCCAGTAGTGCCGGTCCACCGGGGTCCCAGCATTTT	CASSAGPPGSQHF
-	few	TRBV11-3	TRBJ1-1	TGTGCCAGCAGCGGGGGGGCGAACACTGAAGCTTTCTTT	CASSGGANTEAFF
-	-	TRBV5-1	TRBJ2-1	TGCGCCAGCAGCTTGGTTGACAGCCCAGACAATGAGCAGTTCTTC	CASSLVDSPDNEQFF
TRBD2	-	TRBV7-6	TRBJ2-5	TGTGCCAGCAGCTTAGCTAGCGGGAGGGCCCAAGAGACCCAGTACTTC	CASSLASGRAQETQYF
TRBD2	-	TRBV5-4	TRBJ2-3	TGTGCCAGCAGCTTTGATGGCGGGAGAGATAAAGATACGCAGTATTTT	CASSFDGGRDKDTQYF
TRBD2	-	TRBV11-3	TRBJ2-1	TGTGCCAGCAGCTTAGCAGGCGCTAGCGGGAGGGCCTCGGGAGAGCAGTTCTTC	CASSLAGASGRASGEQFF
TRBD1	-	TRBV6-4	TRBJ1-2	TGTGCCAGCCCTACCGGGACAGCTTCCCTAGGCTACACCTTC	CASPTGTASLGYTF
TRBD1	-	TRBV6-5	TRBJ1-1	TGTGCCAGCAGCTACCGGGACAGGGGAACTGAAGCTTTCTTT	CASSYRDRGTEAFF
-	few	TRBV29-1	TRBJ2-7	TGCAGCGTTGAACAGTCCTACGAGCAGTACTTC	CSVEQSYEQYF
TRBD2	once	TRBV7-2	TRBJ2-7	TGTGCCAGCAGCTACCTAGCGGGGGCCTACGAGCAGTACTTC	CASSYLAGAYEQYF
TRBD1	few	TRBV11-2	TRBJ1-2	TGTGCCAGCAGCCTGCCACGGGACAGCTCGTATGGCTACACCTTC	CASSLPRDSSYGYTF
-	once	TRBV6-1	TRBJ1-3	TGTGCCAGCAGTGGCGGAAGATCCTCTGGAAACACCATATATTTT	CASSGGRSSGNTIYF
-	once	TRBV19	TRBJ1-2	TGTGCCAGTAGTCGACTGAGAGCTAACTATGGCTACACCTTC	CASSRLRANYGYTF
TRBD1	-	TRBV5-4	TRBJ2-7	TGTGCCAGCAGCTTGGGAGGACAGGGATCTTACGAGCAGTACTTC	CASSLGGQGSYEQYF
-	-	TRBV2	TRBJ2-5	TGTGCCAGCAGGACAGACGACATTACAAAAGAGACCCAGTACTTC	CASRTDDITKETQYF
-	-	TRBV27	TRBJ2-4	TGTGCCAGCAGAAGCCTTTCAGCCAAAAACATTCAGTACTTC	CASRSLSAKNIQYF
TRBD2	-	TRBV6-5	TRBJ2-7	TGTGCCAGCAGACGCCTCGGACTAGCGGGAGACGAGCAGTACTTC	CASRRLGLAGDEQYF
-	-	TRBV4-1	TRBJ2-2	TGCGCCAGCAGCCAAAAGCGCCAGGGGACCGGGGAGCTGTTTTTT	CASSQKRQGTGELFF
TRBD1	-	TRBV2	TRBJ2-1	TGTGCCAGCAGTGTGCCAGGGGGCCGAGGGGAGCAGTTCTTC	CASSVPGGRGEQFF
TRBD2	-	TRBV5-1	TRBJ2-2	TGCGCCAGCAGCACCGGGACTAGCGGGGGAACCGGGGAGCTGTTTTTT	CASSTGTSGGTGELFF
TRBD2	-	TRBV28	TRBJ2-1	TGTGCCAGCAGTATTAGCGGGAGCTCCTACAATGAGCAGTTCTTC	CASSISGSSYNEQFF
TRBD1	once	TRBV19	TRBJ1-1	TGTGCCAGTAGTGTCCGGGACAGGGGGGGGACTGAAGCTTTCTTT	CASSVRDRGGTEAFF
-	-	TRBV6-6	TRBJ1-2	TGTGCCAGCAGTTACCAGTTACGCTACACCTTC	CASSYQLRYTF
TRBD1	-	TRBV19	TRBJ2-2	TGTGCCAGTAGTATAGGGAGGACAGGGTTGGCCGGGGAGCTGTTTTTT	CASSIGRTGLAGELFF
TRBD2	-	TRBV19	TRBJ2-2	TGTGCCAGTAGTGGGACTAGCGGGAGGGAGAGAAACACCGGGGAGCTGTTTTTT	CASSGTSGRERNTGELFF
TRBD2	-	TRBV7-8	TRBJ2-5	TGTGCCAGCAGCTTAGAGCAAGCGGGAGGAAAGGAGACCCAGTACTTC	CASSLEQAGGKETQYF